The 14 T cell receptor beta chains given below trace back to one sample, sequenced in a study of cytomegalovirus exposure and HLA in healthy donors. Primers: 60 Vbeta forward and 13 Jbeta reverse. Using immunoSEQ multiplex PCR, the repertoire was profiled, and TCRdb retains in-frame clones only, with some absent. The table has some 120,000 clones, approximately 68% seen once; the top ten hold roughly 1.6%. Material for sequencing was PBMCs. These receptors came from a man in his thirties or forties in good health and CMV-seropositive.

The chain employs TRBV29-1 and TRBJ1-2; TRBD1 might be the D (5 bases). CDR3 length equals 11 residues. Trimming removed 6 bases from V and 0 bases from J, with 5 bases in between. Germline CDR1 is SQVTM and CDR2 is ANQGSEA. The CDR3 loop reads CSVTANYGYTF. Written as DNA, the CDR3 is TGCAGCGTGACAGCTAACTATGGCTACACCTTC.

The chain employs TRBV5-4 and TRBJ2-7; D is ambiguous. Looked up from germline, CDR1 is SGHNT and CDR2 is YYREEE (reference sequence). CDR3 size: 14 residues. Trimming shortened V by 1 base and J by 2 bases, and 10 bases separated the two germline ends. In DNA form, the CDR3 reads TGTGCCAGCAGCTTGACGTCCGCGGCCTACGAGCAGTACTTC. Its translation: CASSLTSAAYEQYF.

The chain carries TRBV5-8 and TRBJ2-3; maybe TRBD1 (6 bases). Germline-derived CDR1 and CDR2 are SGHTS and YDEGEE. This CDR3 spans 15 amino acids. V was pared by 4 bases and J by 2 bases, with 14 bases between. CDR3 region: CASSPADRYTDTQYF. The CDR3 DNA follows: TGTGCCAGCAGCCCCGCGGACAGATACACAGATACGCAGTATTTT. The whole variable domain, filled in from reference TRBV5-8 and TRBJ2-3, reads EAGVTQSPTHLIKTRGQQATLRCSPISGHTSVYWYQQALGLGLQFLLWYDEGEERNRGNFPPRFSGRQFPNYSSELNVNALELEDSALYLCASSPADRYTDTQYFGPGTRLTVL.

The chain carries TRBV5-1 and TRBJ1-1; D is undetermined. The CDR3 extends over 15 amino acids. Deletions cut 2 bases from V and 1 base from J, with 12 bases between. Germline CDR1 reads SGHRS; CDR2 reads YFSETQ. The CDR3 reads CASSFTLGRNTEAFF. In DNA, the CDR3 is TGCGCCAGCAGCTTTACCCTGGGCCGGAACACTGAAGCTTTCTTT.

This clone was observed a handful of times. The V call is TRBV7-9, the J call TRBJ2-7; 9 bases agree with TRBD1. This CDR3 has 15 residues. Germline-derived CDR1 and CDR2 are SEHNR and FQNEAQ (reference sequence). The trim removed 5 bases at V and 1 base at J, leaving 6 bases unmatched. CDR3 amino acids: CASSGPGTGSYEQYF. The CDR3 DNA reads as TGTGCCAGCAGCGGACCCGGGACAGGGTCCTACGAGCAGTACTTC.

This rearrangement joins TRBV5-1 to TRBJ1-1, with 8 bases matching TRBD1. CDR3 length equals 15 residues. V trimming: 0 bases; J trimming: 8 bases; junction bases outside the gene matches: 9. Germline V CDR1 and CDR2: SGHRS, YFSETQ. The CDR3 loop reads CASSLGHGGDREAFF. DNA of the CDR3: TGCGCCAGCAGCTTGGGGCATGGGGGGGACAGGGAAGCTTTCTTT. The variable domain in full, with the rest retrieved from reference TRBV5-1 and TRBJ1-1, is KAGVTQTPRYLIKTRGQQVTLSCSPISGHRSVSWYQQTPGQGLQFLFEYFSETQRNKGNFPGRFSGRQFSNSRSEMNVSTLELGDSALYLCASSLGHGGDREAFFGQGTRLTVV.

The rearrangement links TRBV7-9 to TRBJ1-1; D remains ambiguous. CDR3 length: 13 residues. The germline CDR1 and CDR2 sequences are SEHNR and FQNEAQ (reference sequence). V lost 5 bases, J lost 0 bases, and 7 bases lay in between. The CDR3 sequence is CASSVYMNTEAFF. The CDR3 nucleotides are TGTGCCAGCAGCGTATATATGAACACTGAAGCTTTCTTT.

This clone was recorded once. CDR3 sequence (DNA): TGTGCCACCAGCAGGAATGGGGCCGTAGACAACATTCAGTACTTC. Protein: CATSRNGAVDNIQYF. The gene calls are TRBV15 and TRBJ2-4, with D possibly matching TRBD1 (5 bases). Looked up from germline, CDR1 is LNHNV and CDR2 is YYDKDF (reference sequence). The V and J ends lost 3 bases and 7 bases respectively, with 16 bases between them. The CDR3 contains 15 residues.

This sequence joins TRBV2 and TRBJ2-2; the match to TRBD2 covers 7 bases. Germline loops: CDR1 SNHLY, CDR2 FYNNEI. There are 15 residues in the CDR3. V lost 8 bases and J lost 3; bases outside the gene matches: 9. The CDR3 is CASSFSAGYTGELFF. As DNA, the CDR3 is TGTGCCAGCTCATTTTCAGCGGGATACACCGGGGAGCTGTTTTTT.

This chain joins TRBV7-2 and TRBJ2-2; 7 bases line up with TRBD1. This CDR3 comprises 15 residues. After removal of 0 bases from V and 8 bases from J, the junction contained 6 bases not matched to a gene. Germline V gene data show CDR1 as SGHTA and CDR2 as FQGNSA. For the CDR3, the DNA is TGTGCCAGCAGCTTAGCGCGACAGGGCAGAGGGGAGCTGTTTTTT. It codes for CASSLARQGRGELFF.

This clone has just a few counts. The chain combines TRBV6-6 with TRBJ1-2; 7 bases line up with TRBD1. This CDR3 has 12 amino acids. V shed 11 bases and J 8 bases; nucleotides not matched to a gene: 11. Germline V gene data show CDR1 as MNHNY and CDR2 as SVGAGI (reference sequence). CDR3 residues: CAEGNTGDGYTF. DNA of the CDR3: TGTGCCGAAGGGAACACAGGGGACGGCTACACCTTC.

The chain uses TRBV10-3 and TRBJ2-7; 7 nucleotides line up with TRBD2. Germline V gene sequence: CDR1 ENHRY, CDR2 SYGVKD. Trimming took 6 bases from V and 7 from J; bases not matched to a gene: 6. The CDR3 spans 12 residues. This CDR3 reads CAIREGLVEQYF. CDR3 DNA sequence: TGTGCCATCAGGGAAGGACTAGTGGAGCAGTACTTC.

This chain links TRBV28 with TRBJ1-2; a possible D gene is TRBD1 (6 bases). Germline CDR1 MDHEN, CDR2 SYDVKM. Trimming cost V 6 bases and J 2 bases, with 10 bases left between them. This CDR3 is built from 13 residues. The CDR3 DNA reads as TGTGCCAGCAGGATTGGACAGAACTATGGCTACACCTTC. This sequence encodes CASRIGQNYGYTF.

The rearrangement links TRBV9 to TRBJ1-1; D is possibly TRBD1 (5 bases). The germline V gene has CDR1 SGDLS and CDR2 YYNGEE. The CDR3 spans 15 residues. Trimming stripped 0 bases from V and 0 bases from J, with 9 bases between. The CDR3 nucleotides are TGTGCCAGCAGCGTAGACGGGGGGGTGAACACTGAAGCTTTCTTT. This sequence encodes CASSVDGGVNTEAFF. Complete variable domain (other parts from reference TRBV9 and TRBJ1-1): DSGVTQTPKHLITATGQRVTLRCSPRSGDLSVYWYQQSLDQGLQFLIQYYNGEERAKGNILERFSAQQFPDLHSELNLSSLELGDSALYFCASSVDGGVNTEAFFGQGTRLTVV.